This TCR beta chain emerged from a study of blood T cells in healthy people across ages. The authors ran a second PCR of about 7 to 12 cycles using a sample-barcoded 5' primer and a J-beta primer mix. Researchers report that each sample yielded at least 3 million CDR3-containing paired-end reads. TCRdb processed the 5' RACE reads anew with MiXCR; each CDR3 protein has one entry. This table has about 780,000 distinct CDR3 sequences, roughly 46% appearing once. Isolation recovered at least 7 million PBMCs from every sample. This clonotype was sampled from a man older than 75 in good health. Sequencing was carried out using blood.

DNA for the CDR3: TGTGCCAGCAGTTTCCGGACAGGGGGGGAAAAACTGTTTTTT. Translation: CASSFRTGGEKLFF. The chain links TRBV7-2 to TRBJ1-4; 10 bases agree with TRBD1. The V gene end was trimmed by 6 bases and the J gene end by 8 bases; junction bases not matched to a gene: 6. CDR3 length: 14 residues. Germline V CDR1 and CDR2: SGHTA, FQGNSA.